The clone carrying this T cell receptor (beta chain) was picked up a small number of times. What it binds is unknown. Trimming pared 4 bases from V and 2 bases from J, leaving 6 bases between. The germline CDR1 and CDR2 sequences are MNHEY and SVGAGI. The CDR3 is 13 amino acids. This record belongs to a study of cytomegalovirus exposure and HLA in healthy donors. Overall study results and limits: Near-uniform donor sequencing depth was presumed by presence/absence analyses. The authors enumerated 150 to 200 TCR beta chains as linked to cytomegalovirus. At a 0.05 false discovery rate, a later analysis found 18,000 or so TCR beta sequences to be associated with HLA alleles.

Among the donors, all were healthy bone marrow donors. A multiplex PCR was run with 60 Vbeta primers and 13 Jbeta primers. This table comes from immunoSEQ multiplex PCR, and its TCRdb copy is limited to in-frame clones, with some not included. This table has about 170,000 clones, over 60% appearing once. The TCR was taken from a girl aged 5-17 years in good health and CMV-seronegative. Sequenced material: PBMCs. V gene TRBV6-5 combines with J gene TRBJ1-5; D may be TRBD1 (5 bases). The CDR3 DNA is TGTGCCAGCAGTTTACAGGGCAATCAGCCCCAGCATTTT. It is translated as CASSLQGNQPQHF.